This T cell receptor (beta chain) came from a study of T-cell reconstitution after alpha-beta-depleted transplantation in children listed by TCRdb under 2016. Concerning the study at large: Using TCR repertoire profiling, the study followed T-cell immune reconstitution in a quantitative way in children after TCRalphabeta/CD19-depleted allogeneic hematopoietic cell transplantation. Summary of the overall study and its limitations: In some patients, high TCRbeta diversity at day 60 was attributed to recipient T cells and intrathymic progenitors that had survived conditioning. The frequencies of hyperexpanded clones fell over the following months, and after one year, T-cell counts and TCRbeta diversity were mostly attributed to newly produced T cells. The apparently early alphabetaT-cell count recovery about two months after transplant was reportedly dependent on only several hundred rapidly expanded clones derived from non-depleted graft cells.

The method was PCR. TCRdb names Illumina HiSeq 2500 as the instrument used. TCR library preparation used molecular barcoding, with unique molecular identifiers applied to normalize quantification of the TCRbeta repertoire. TCRdb reworked the public reads: Q25 trimming with fastp, MiXCR clone assembly, productive beta chains retained. Rows are unified per CDR3 protein, each entry keeping the most common DNA and genes. The sample table shows about 980,000 distinct CDR3 sequences, and about 29% are seen once. The ten largest account for 28% of the sample. With respect to this clonotype: No antigen is known for it. No much larger clone is present one base from it, and per-base qualities are unavailable.

Measured from the cysteine to the phenylalanine, the CDR3 is 13 residues long. Of the read, only the CDR3 DNA is kept; its 39 bases are in frame from base 1. CDR1 and CDR2 are drawn from the germline V gene: SGHTA, FQGNSA. V is cut by 0 bases and J by 7 bases, and the space between the germline ends is 7 bases. This sample's treatment or condition label indicates: allogeneic hematopoietic cell transplantation with graft depleted of TCRalphabeta T cells and CD19 B cells. TCRalphabeta/CD19-depleted allogeneic hematopoietic cell grafts were given to the transplant recipients, all of whom were children.

The source of this sequence is a boy under three years old who had a stem cell transplant for SCID, so the T cells may come from the graft donor. The rearranged chain carries TRBV7-2 and TRBJ1-3, with the D gene not confidently named. The starting material was PBMCs, mostly from graft donor cells, obtained 360 days after TCRalphabeta/CD19-depleted stem cell transplant. The DNA reads as follows: TGTGCCAGCAGCTTAGCAGGGCTTAACACCATATATTTT. Translated, this is CASSLAGLNTIYF. Beyond the CDR3, the reference TRBV7-2 and TRBJ1-3 genes provide the residues; the full variable domain reads: GAGVSQSPSNKVTEKGKDVELRCDPISGHTALYWYRQSLGQGLEFLIYFQGNSAPDKSGLPSDRFSAERTGGSVSTLTIQRTQQEDSAVYLCASSLAGLNTIYFGEGSWLTVV.